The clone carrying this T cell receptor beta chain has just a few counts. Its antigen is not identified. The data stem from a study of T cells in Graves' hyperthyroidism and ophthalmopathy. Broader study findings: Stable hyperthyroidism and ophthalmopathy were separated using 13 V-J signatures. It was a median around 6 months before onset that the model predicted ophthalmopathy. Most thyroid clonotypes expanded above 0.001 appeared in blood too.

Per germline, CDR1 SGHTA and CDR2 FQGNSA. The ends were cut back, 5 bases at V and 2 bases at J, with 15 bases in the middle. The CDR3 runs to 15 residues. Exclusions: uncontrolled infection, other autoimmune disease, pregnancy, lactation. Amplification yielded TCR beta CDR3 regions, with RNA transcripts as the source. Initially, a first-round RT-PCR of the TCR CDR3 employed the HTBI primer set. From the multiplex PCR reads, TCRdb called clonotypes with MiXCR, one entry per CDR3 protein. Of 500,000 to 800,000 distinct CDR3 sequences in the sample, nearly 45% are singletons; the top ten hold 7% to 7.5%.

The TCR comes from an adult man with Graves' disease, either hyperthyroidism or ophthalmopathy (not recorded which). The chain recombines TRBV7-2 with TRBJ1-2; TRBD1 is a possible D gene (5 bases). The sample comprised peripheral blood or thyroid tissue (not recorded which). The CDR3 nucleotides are TGTGCCAGCAGCCAAGTAGCCAGGGAGAACTATGGCTACACCTTC. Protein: CASSQVARENYGYTF. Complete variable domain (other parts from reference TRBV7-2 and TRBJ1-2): GAGVSQSPSNKVTEKGKDVELRCDPISGHTALYWYRQSLGQGLEFLIYFQGNSAPDKSGLPSDRFSAERTGGSVSTLTIQRTQQEDSAVYLCASSQVARENYGYTFGSGTRLTVV.